This TCR beta chain was documented in a study of spatial heterogeneity in lung cancer (dated by TCRdb to the late 2010s). Broadly, across the study: Beta-chain transcripts were consistently detected in greater numbers than alpha-chain transcripts, which likely reflects a higher abundance of beta-chain transcripts. In tumor regions, TCR transcript counts showed a strong correlation with a T cell transcriptional module score from matched bulk RNA-seq. In the raw uncorrected reads, each unique combination of TCR and UMI appeared more than ten times on average. At surgery, both alpha and beta chains were TCR-sequenced in about 200 tumor regions, fewer than 65 matched nontumor lung samples and a few dozen PBMC samples. In non-small cell lung cancer, the study made a quantitative comparison of TCR alpha and beta repertoires among multiple tumor regions, matched nontumor lung and blood. Nonsynonymous mutation counts, determined by whole-exome sequencing of tumor tissue, were related to TCR repertoire features. What the research found in general, with its limitations: The number of expanded intratumoral alpha and beta TCRs correlated with the tumor nonsynonymous mutation count. TCR-seq was estimated to cover only approximately 7% of tumor T cells for alpha chains and around 13% for beta chains. The count of ubiquitous expanded TCRs correlated with the count of ubiquitous nonsynonymous mutations, and the count of regional expanded TCRs correlated with the count of regional nonsynonymous mutations. Confirming at a functional level the hypothesis that regional TCRs recognize regional mutations was considered to require additional single-cell paired TCR alpha and beta sequencing.

The sample's time point, from its label and the paper: sample taken at primary tumor resection. Samples were obtained from fewer than 80 patients with early-stage, untreated non-small cell lung cancer from the lung TRACERx cohort. For TCR sequencing, whole RNA was extracted from tumor and nontumor lung tissue, or from cryopreserved PBMC samples, and no cell sorting was done. A patient was chosen for TCR sequencing only when enough RNA was available from at least two tumor regions. A lung pathologist reviewed the tumor and adjacent nontumor lung specimens before the specimens were selected. Its CDR3 holds 16 amino acids, cysteine through phenylalanine. Here the CDR3 DNA is all that survives: 48 bases in frame from base 1. Relative to germline, V is missing 5 bases and J is missing 7 bases, with 14 bases of the junction outside any gene match. CDR1 MNHEY and CDR2 SVGEGT were looked up in the germline V gene.

For this clonotype: The antigen this receptor binds is unknown. No base-level quality is on record; no much larger clone is a single base apart.

Libraries were made using 5' RACE. The sequencer listed for this sample is NextSeq 500. To allow correction of PCR and sequencing errors, the TCR library protocol tagged every TCR cDNA molecule with a unique molecular identifier. In the paper's pipeline: TCR identification, UMI-based error correction and CDR3 extraction were all carried out with Decombinator tools. Expanded TCRs were defined as those above a frequency of 2 per 1,000, corresponding to the top 1% of the tumor frequency distribution. Expanded tumor TCRs were classed as regional if statistically deemed absent (corrected P<0.05) from at least one tumor region, otherwise ubiquitous. Renyi diversity was calculated using the R vegan package after each repertoire was subsampled 100 times to 5,000 TCRs. CDR3 similarity networks were built from amino acid triplet string-kernel similarity, connecting CDR3s with pairwise similarity above 0.82. Through fastp at Q25 and MiXCR, TCRdb rebuilt clones from the public reads, retaining in-frame beta chains. Every entry covers one CDR3 protein and lists the most common genes and DNA from its rows. The V and J calls shown here were made by TCRdb, not taken from the authors' results. For this sample there are some 8,000 distinct CDR3 sequences; over 8.5% appear just once. The ten largest clones take up 9.5% to 15% of the sample.

This TCR derives from a male donor with early-stage non-small cell lung cancer. The sample in question was lung tumor tissue, obtained at surgery. The chain joins TRBV6-2 or TRBV6-3 to TRBJ2-1, with 7 middle bases fitting TRBD2. The CDR3 has the sequence CASSLSGGRAKNEQFF. The DNA is as follows: TGTGCCAGCAGTCTCTCTGGTGGGAGGGCCAAGAATGAGCAGTTCTTC.